The 22 T cell receptor beta chains in this list originate from one sample, sequenced in a study of CD8 T cells in Susac syndrome. Random hexamers were used to reverse transcribe an amount of roughly 0.45 to 1 ug RNA. In TCRdb, the immunoSEQ multiplex PCR reads were re-called with MiXCR into one record per CDR3 protein. The data contain around 160,000 distinct CDR3 sequences, approximately 94% of them singletons. Sequenced sample: CD4+ T cells from PBMCs. Every receptor here comes from a human donor with multiple sclerosis.

The V gene is TRBV20-1, the J gene TRBJ1-5; D unresolved. The CDR3 consists of 13 residues. Germline V lookup: CDR1 DFQATT, CDR2 SNEGSKA (reference sequence). Trimming removed 5 bases from V and 4 bases from J, with 12 bases in between. CDR3 region: CSAFPGPNQPQHF. CDR3 DNA: TGCAGTGCTTTCCCAGGACCAAATCAGCCCCAGCATTTT.

V gene TRBV7-2 combines with J gene TRBJ2-1; TRBD2 is a possible D gene (6 bases). The V and J ends lost 5 bases and 4 bases respectively, with 12 bases between them. The CDR3 extends over 14 amino acids. Germline V gene lookup returns CDR1 SGHTA and CDR2 FQGNSA. In DNA, the CDR3 is TGTGCCAGCAGCCCCCGACTAGATTACAATGAGCAGTTCTTC. Amino acids: CASSPRLDYNEQFF.

The rearrangement links TRBV12-3 or TRBV12-4 to TRBJ1-3; 7 nucleotides align to TRBD1. CDR3 length: 14 residues. With 9 bases clipped from V and 2 bases from J, the junction kept 7 bases outside the gene matches. The CDR3 here is CARPTGTAGNTIYF. The CDR3 region has the DNA TGTGCCAGACCCACGGGGACAGCTGGAAACACCATATATTTT.

The V gene is TRBV6-2 or TRBV6-3, the J gene TRBJ2-4, with a weak D call TRBD2 (5 bases). The CDR3 is 12 amino acids. Per germline, CDR1 MNHEY and CDR2 SVGEGT. With 5 bases removed from V and 5 bases from J, the gap between germline ends came to 7 bases. Here the CDR3 reads CASSSGQNIQYF. The CDR3 coding sequence is TGTGCCAGCAGTAGCGGACAAAACATTCAGTACTTC.

This chain connects TRBV7-2 to TRBJ2-3, with 7 positions matching TRBD2. The ends lost 4 bases at V and 2 bases at J; junction bases unmatched: 6. Per germline, CDR1 SGHTA and CDR2 FQGNSA. The CDR3 spans 15 residues. CDR3 in amino acids: CASSWLAAFTDTQYF. As DNA, the CDR3 is TGTGCCAGCAGCTGGCTAGCGGCTTTCACAGATACGCAGTATTTT. The variable domain in full, completed from reference TRBV7-2 and TRBJ2-3, reads GAGVSQSPSNKVTEKGKDVELRCDPISGHTALYWYRQSLGQGLEFLIYFQGNSAPDKSGLPSDRFSAERTGGSVSTLTIQRTQQEDSAVYLCASSWLAAFTDTQYFGPGTRLTVL.

V and J are TRBV2 and TRBJ1-5; possibly TRBD1 for D (6 bases). Germline V CDR1 and CDR2: SNHLY, FYNNEI. The CDR3 is 15 amino acids. V lost 7 bases and J 2 bases, leaving 15 bases between the germline ends. The CDR3 bases are TGTGCCAGCAATCAAAGGGGGGGCCGCAATCAGCCCCAGCATTTT. Amino acids: CASNQRGGRNQPQHF.

This chain uses TRBV28 with TRBJ1-2; D remains unclear. From germline, CDR1 is MDHEN and CDR2 SYDVKM. The CDR3 consists of 12 residues. The V gene lost 7 bases and the J gene lost 4 bases, with 10 bases spanning the gap. Here the CDR3 reads CASNPKGYGYTF. The CDR3 region has the DNA TGTGCCAGCAACCCCAAGGGCTATGGCTACACCTTC.

The CDR3 nucleotides are TGTGCCAGCAGCTTACAGAGCGCCTTAGACTCAGATACGCAGTATTTT. Its protein product is CASSLQSALDSDTQYF. This rearrangement joins TRBV13 to TRBJ2-3; no definite D call. The CDR3 sequence is 16 residues long. Germline V gives CDR1 PRHDT, CDR2 FYEKMQ (reference sequence). Deletions cut 2 bases from V and 4 bases from J, with 16 bases between.

The chain links TRBV6-1 to TRBJ1-1; 9 bases map to TRBD1. The CDR3 sequence is 16 residues long. Germline CDR1 reads MNHNS; CDR2 reads SASEGT. V shed 2 bases and J 3 bases; nucleotides not matched to a gene: 7. For the CDR3, the DNA is TGTGCCAGCAGTGAAATGACAGGGGGGAATGACACTGAAGCTTTCTTT. The encoded protein is CASSEMTGGNDTEAFF.

The V gene is TRBV29-1, the J gene TRBJ1-2; weak D call: TRBD1 (6 bases). The CDR3 sequence is 11 residues long. From germline, CDR1 is SQVTM and CDR2 ANQGSEA. The ends were cut back, 4 bases at V and 4 bases at J, with 7 bases in the middle. In nucleotides, the CDR3 is TGCAGCGTTGCCAGGGGCTATGGCTACACCTTC. Translated, it gives CSVARGYGYTF.

The chain carries TRBV11-3 and TRBJ2-1, with 10 bases identical to TRBD2. This CDR3 has 14 residues. V was pared by 4 bases and J by 8 bases, with 5 bases of the junction left unmatched. The V gene's germline CDR1 is SGHNT and CDR2 YENEEA. The CDR3 sequence is CASSWTSGDYEQFF. The CDR3 nucleotides read TGTGCCAGCAGCTGGACTAGCGGTGACTATGAGCAGTTCTTC.

The chain carries TRBV18 and TRBJ1-1; D may be TRBD1 (5 bases). V was clipped by 4 bases and J by 1 base, with 10 bases between them. The CDR3 totals 14 residues. Germline loops: CDR1 KGHSH, CDR2 LQKENI. As DNA, the CDR3 is TGTGCCAGCTCACTCCATCAGGGGAACACTGAAGCTTTCTTT. Translated, it gives CASSLHQGNTEAFF.

J is TRBJ2-7 and V is TRBV6-6; tentatively, D is TRBD1 or TRBD2 (5 bases each). CDR3 length equals 12 residues. Trimming took 7 bases from V and 7 from J, leaving 14 bases between them. Per the germline V gene, CDR1 is MNHNY and CDR2 is SVGAGI (reference sequence). In DNA, the CDR3 is TGTGCCAGCAACGATTACGGGGCAGAGCAGTACTTC. Residues: CASNDYGAEQYF.

The rearrangement joins TRBV20-1 to TRBJ1-4; 7 positions agree with TRBD1. Germline V lookup: CDR1 DFQATT, CDR2 SNEGSKA (reference sequence). CDR3 length: 14 amino acids. The ends lost 1 base at V and 8 bases at J; junction bases unmatched: 7. In DNA form, the CDR3 reads TGCAGTGCTAGAGCGGGGTCAGGGGGGGAAAAACTGTTTTTT. This encodes CSARAGSGGEKLFF.

Comments on this clonotype: A junction end diverges from the germline sequence, so it may reflect a read error. The chain has TRBV29-1 and TRBJ2-5; 8 bases are shared with TRBD1. The CDR3 runs 14 residues. Germline CDR1 and CDR2: SQVTM and ANQGSEA. The CDR3 nucleotides are TGCAGCGTTGAAGGGACAGGGACCCAAGAGGCCCAGTACTTC. It specifies CSVEGTGTQEAQYF.

This clonotype was counted a single time. The chain uses TRBV6-6 and TRBJ2-7; D assignment may be TRBD1 or TRBD2 (6 bases each). The CDR3 is 15 residues long. V lost 5 bases and J lost 7, with 21 bases in between. Germline-derived CDR1 and CDR2 are MNHNY and SVGAGI (reference sequence). The CDR3 DNA is TGTGCCAGCAGTAGACCGACGGGGGCGGTGTGGGAGCAGTACTTC. It yields the protein CASSRPTGAVWEQYF.

This chain uses TRBV24-1 with TRBJ1-5, with no clear D. Per the germline V gene, CDR1 is KGHDR and CDR2 is SFDVKD. Trimming pared 8 bases from V and 6 bases from J, leaving 16 bases between. CDR3 length equals 14 residues. CDR3 in amino acids: CATNVRLGTQPQHF. CDR3 in DNA: TGTGCCACCAATGTGAGGTTAGGAACTCAGCCCCAGCATTTT.

This chain joins TRBV12-3 or TRBV12-4 and TRBJ1-1; no firm D call. Trimming removed 6 bases from V and 6 bases from J, with 14 bases in between. This CDR3 is 13 amino acids long. The CDR3 here is CASRPREASEAFF. The CDR3 region has the DNA TGTGCCAGCAGACCTAGGGAAGCTTCTGAAGCTTTCTTT.

J is TRBJ1-2 and V is TRBV5-1, with D uncertain. V shed 5 bases and J shed 3 bases, with 17 bases lying between them. Germline V gene lookup returns CDR1 SGHRS and CDR2 YFSETQ. CDR3 length: 15 residues. The CDR3 bases are TGCGCCAGCAGGCCTACTTGGACCGGAGACTATGGCTACACCTTC. Its translation is CASRPTWTGDYGYTF. The full variable domain, in which reference TRBV5-1 and TRBJ1-2 provide the parts outside the CDR3, is KAGVTQTPRYLIKTRGQQVTLSCSPISGHRSVSWYQQTPGQGLQFLFEYFSETQRNKGNFPGRFSGRQFSNSRSEMNVSTLELGDSALYLCASRPTWTGDYGYTFGSGTRLTVV.

This clonotype appeared once. This chain joins TRBV27 and TRBJ1-5; 8 bases are shared with TRBD1. Germline CDR1 reads MNHEY; CDR2 reads SMNVEV (reference sequence). There are 15 residues in the CDR3. With V trimmed by 7 bases and J by 2 bases, 7 bases remained unmatched. CDR3 in amino acids: CASKWSGQGNQPQHF. The CDR3 DNA sequence: TGTGCCAGCAAATGGTCGGGACAGGGCAATCAGCCCCAGCATTTT.

The CDR3 region has the DNA TGTGCCAGCAGCTTAGCCAAGGACACTGAAGCTTTCTTT. Its protein is CASSLAKDTEAFF. The J gene is TRBJ1-1, the V gene TRBV7-6, with D unclear. Germline CDR1 SGHVS, CDR2 FNYEAQ. The CDR3 consists of 13 residues. The V end lost 0 bases, the J end lost 3 bases, and 5 bases lay between the germline ends.

The gene calls are TRBV9 and TRBJ2-7, with a weak D call TRBD2 (5 bases). Per the germline V gene, CDR1 is SGDLS and CDR2 is YYNGEE. CDR3 length equals 14 residues. The ends were cut back, 4 bases at V and 0 bases at J, with 11 bases in the middle. DNA of the CDR3: TGTGCCAGCAGCCTGACTATTCACTCCTACGAGCAGTACTTC. This codes for CASSLTIHSYEQYF.